Shown below are 3 T cell receptor beta chains from a single sample sequenced in a study of blood T cell repertoires in COVID-19. Repertoires were generated with immunoSEQ multiplex PCR, while TCRdb's copy carries only in-frame clones and drops some. The sample lists 240,000 or so clones, more than 75% occurring once. Sequenced sample: peripheral blood. The source is a woman aged 55-70 years with active or convalescent COVID-19.

The genes are TRBV5-8 and TRBJ1-2; tentatively, D is TRBD1 (6 bases). The CDR3 totals 15 residues. Trimming removed 4 bases at V and 0 bases at J, with 13 bases between. Germline V CDR1 and CDR2: SGHTS, YDEGEE. The CDR3 DNA reads as TGTGCCAGCAGCCGGGACACCTCATCTAACTATGGCTACACCTTC. It codes for CASSRDTSSNYGYTF.

The sample holds one count of this clone. The chain carries TRBV12-3 or TRBV12-4 and TRBJ2-5, with D tentatively TRBD1 (5 bases). The CDR3 is made up of 12 amino acids. V lost 7 bases, J lost 5 bases, and 11 bases lay in between. CDR3 DNA sequence: TGTGCCAGCACGGCAGGGATGGAGACCCAGTACTTC. This sequence encodes CASTAGMETQYF.

The rearrangement joins TRBV18 to TRBJ2-2; tentatively, D is TRBD1 (6 bases). Trimming removed 4 bases from V and 1 base from J, with 10 bases in between. The CDR3 sequence is 15 residues long. Germline V lookup: CDR1 KGHSH, CDR2 LQKENI. The DNA of the CDR3 is TGTGCCAGCTCACTTAGACAGGAGAACACCGGGGAGCTGTTTTTT. Its protein product is CASSLRQENTGELFF.